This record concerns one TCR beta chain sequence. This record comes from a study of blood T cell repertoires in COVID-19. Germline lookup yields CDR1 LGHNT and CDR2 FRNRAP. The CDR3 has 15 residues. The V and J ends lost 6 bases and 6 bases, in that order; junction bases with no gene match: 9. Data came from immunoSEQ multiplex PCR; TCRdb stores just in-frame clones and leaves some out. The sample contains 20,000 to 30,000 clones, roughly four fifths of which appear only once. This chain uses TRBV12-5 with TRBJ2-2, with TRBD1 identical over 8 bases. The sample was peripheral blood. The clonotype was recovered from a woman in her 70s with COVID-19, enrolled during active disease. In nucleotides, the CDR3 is TGTGCTAGTGGGCCCGGGACAGGTCTGTCCGGGGAGCTGTTTTTT. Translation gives CASGPGTGLSGELFF.